This entry lists 26 T cell receptor beta chains sequenced from one sample in a study of T cell changes during pregnancy in multiple sclerosis. Clones were sequenced by immunoSEQ multiplex PCR, and TCRdb holds only the in-frame ones, with some missing. The profile shows approximately 60,000 clones, more than 75% of them singletons. The sample consisted of peripheral blood from another person, used as feeder cells. These receptors originate from a human donor whose cells served as feeder cells for cultures in a pregnancy study.

The rearrangement links TRBV9 to TRBJ1-2; 8 bases align to TRBD1. Germline V lookup: CDR1 SGDLS, CDR2 YYNGEE. The CDR3 has 15 residues. V was pared by 2 bases and J by 7 bases, with 10 bases of the junction left unmatched. This chain's CDR3 is CASSVDRGLPGGYTF. CDR3 bases: TGTGCCAGCAGCGTCGACAGGGGCCTCCCTGGTGGCTACACCTTC. Using reference TRBV9 and TRBJ1-2 for the parts outside the CDR3, the full variable domain is DSGVTQTPKHLITATGQRVTLRCSPRSGDLSVYWYQQSLDQGLQFLIQYYNGEERAKGNILERFSAQQFPDLHSELNLSSLELGDSALYFCASSVDRGLPGGYTFGSGTRLTVV.

The rearrangement uses TRBV7-9 and TRBJ1-2; 8 nucleotides align to TRBD1. The germline V gene encodes CDR1 SEHNR and CDR2 FQNEAQ (reference sequence). V dropped 3 bases and J dropped 8; count of bases not matched to a gene: 5. This CDR3 has 13 amino acids. The CDR3 DNA reads TGTGCCAGCAGCTTCGGGACAGGCGAAGGCTACACCTTC. Translating gives CASSFGTGEGYTF.

The chain couples TRBV5-1 to TRBJ2-3, with no clear D. The germline gives CDR1 SGHRS, CDR2 YFSETQ. Trimming shortened V by 0 bases and J by 3 bases, and 17 bases separated the two germline ends. The CDR3 contains 17 residues. DNA of the CDR3: TGCGCCAGCAGCTTGGTAGAAGTGGGATCGGGTACAGATACGCAGTATTTT. Its protein product is CASSLVEVGSGTDTQYF.

The chain is built from TRBV12-2 and TRBJ1-3; TRBD1 reflects the table's D call only, with no check against the DNA. TRBV12-2 represents a pseudogene. The CDR3 has 16 amino acids. CDR3 in DNA: TGTGCAAGTCGCGTCCAACAGGGACCCTCTGGAAACACCATATATTTT. Its translation is CASRVQQGPSGNTIYF.

This rearrangement joins TRBV7-9 to TRBJ1-1; D is unclear. V was pared by 8 bases and J by 5 bases, with 15 bases between. CDR3 length: 13 amino acids. Germline values: CDR1 SEHNR, CDR2 FQNEAQ (reference sequence). The CDR3 DNA sequence: TGTGCCAGCCGGCCGGGCCTGGGAACTGAAGCTTTCTTT. This gives the protein CASRPGLGTEAFF.

This sequence joins TRBV4-2 and TRBJ2-2; D remains unclear. The CDR3 is 16 amino acids. Germline V CDR1 and CDR2: LGHNA, YNFKEQ. V shed 4 bases and J shed 4 bases, with 16 bases lying between them. The CDR3 reads CASSLEDYASTGELFF. The CDR3 nucleotides read TGTGCCAGCAGCCTAGAGGATTACGCGAGCACCGGGGAGCTGTTTTTT.

V usage is TRBV14 and J usage is TRBJ2-2; 8 bases agree with TRBD1. Per germline, CDR1 SGHDN and CDR2 FVKESK. V gave up 0 bases and J gave up 3 bases; unmatched junction bases: 3. CDR3 size: 16 residues. Here the CDR3 DNA reads TGTGCCAGCAGCCAAGAAGACAGGGGATACACCGGGGAGCTGTTTTTT. This codes for CASSQEDRGYTGELFF.

J is TRBJ1-1 and V is TRBV19; 12 bases fit TRBD1. Per germline, CDR1 LNHDA and CDR2 SQIVND (reference sequence). Unmatched junction bases numbered 5, after V lost 6 bases and J lost 0 bases. There are 16 residues in the CDR3. The chain's CDR3 is CASSRDRGRVNTEAFF. DNA for the CDR3: TGTGCCAGTAGCCGGGACAGGGGGCGCGTGAACACTGAAGCTTTCTTT. Combining the CDR3 with reference TRBV19 and TRBJ1-1 gives the whole variable domain DGGITQSPKYLFRKEGQNVTLSCEQNLNHDAMYWYRQDPGQGLRLIYYSQIVNDFQKGDIAEGYSVSREKKESFPLTVTSAQKNPTAFYLCASSRDRGRVNTEAFFGQGTRLTVV.

This rearrangement joins TRBV6-5 to TRBJ2-5; D is possibly TRBD1 or TRBD2 (6 bases each). The CDR3 has 13 amino acids. The ends were cut back, 5 bases at V and 5 bases at J, with 12 bases in the middle. Germline-derived CDR1 and CDR2 are MNHEY and SVGAGI. CDR3 in amino acids: CASSPTGRETQYF. CDR3 DNA sequence: TGTGCCAGCAGTCCTACAGGGAGGGAGACCCAGTACTTC.

The chain carries TRBV5-4 and TRBJ2-5; D could derive from TRBD1 or TRBD2 (5 bases each). The J call is uncertain, as TRBJ2-7 better fits the DNA end. Germline V gene lookup returns CDR1 SGHNT and CDR2 YYREEE (reference sequence). This CDR3 comprises 15 residues. This CDR3 reads CASSSPGPGALEQYF. DNA of the CDR3: TGTGCCAGCAGCTCCCCGGGCCCCGGGGCCCTCGAGCAGTACTTC.

This chain links TRBV27 with TRBJ2-1; 7 nucleotides agree with TRBD2. CDR1 and CDR2 from the germline V gene are MNHEY and SMNVEV (reference sequence). J gave up 9 bases and V 3 bases, and 14 bases lay outside the gene matches. The CDR3 sequence is 16 residues long. CDR3 amino acids: CASSLLGGRGVGEQFF. CDR3 coding DNA: TGTGCCAGCAGTTTGCTCGGGGGGAGAGGGGTAGGTGAGCAGTTCTTC.

This clone was detected once. This chain uses TRBV4-3 with TRBJ1-1, with TRBD1 as a possible D gene (5 bases). Trimming took 3 bases from V and 2 from J, leaving 7 bases between them. Germline V lookup: CDR1 LGHNA, CDR2 YSLEER. The CDR3 covers 13 residues. The CDR3 DNA is TGCGCCAGCAGCCACAGGGTAAACACTGAAGCTTTCTTT. It specifies CASSHRVNTEAFF.

As for this clone: An end of the junction differs from the germline gene, which may be a read error. The chain recombines TRBV4-2 with TRBJ1-3; no clear D gene. The CDR3 sequence is 18 residues long. Germline CDR1 LGHNA, CDR2 YNFKEQ. Here the CDR3 reads CASSQESVGGRAGNTIYF. The CDR3 DNA reads as TGTGCCAGCAGCCAAGAGAGTGTGGGAGGGCGAGCTGGGAACACCATATATTTT.

The V gene is TRBV27, the J gene TRBJ1-2, with TRBD1 matching 8 bases. Germline V CDR1 and CDR2: MNHEY, SMNVEV (reference sequence). J lost 5 bases, V lost 2 bases, and 4 bases had no gene match. This CDR3 is built from 14 residues. The CDR3 sequence is CASSLAGGMYGYTF. The DNA for the CDR3 is TGTGCCAGCAGTTTAGCAGGGGGCATGTATGGCTACACCTTC.

This chain connects TRBV30 to TRBJ1-6, with a tentative D call TRBD1 (6 bases). Germline values: CDR1 GTSNPN, CDR2 SVGIG (reference sequence). Deletions cut 2 bases from V and 7 bases from J, with 9 bases between. The CDR3 sequence is 13 residues long. CDR3: CAWSQGRNSPLHF. Written as DNA, the CDR3 is TGTGCCTGGAGTCAGGGGAGAAATTCACCCCTCCACTTT.

The V call is TRBV6-5, the J call TRBJ2-1, with D perhaps assigned TRBD1 or TRBD2 (5 bases each). CDR3 length equals 15 residues. Germline values: CDR1 MNHEY, CDR2 SVGAGI. V lost 0 bases and J lost 4, with 10 bases in between. The CDR3 sequence: CASSYSFREYNEQFF. CDR3 DNA sequence: TGTGCCAGCAGTTACTCCTTCAGGGAGTACAATGAGCAGTTCTTC.

The chain uses TRBV11-2 and TRBJ2-1; 9 nucleotides line up with TRBD1. Germline V lookup: CDR1 SGHAT, CDR2 FQNNGV. After removal of 2 bases from V and 8 bases from J, the junction contained 10 bases not matched to a gene. CDR3 length equals 16 residues. The CDR3: CASSLTGQGSYHEQFF. The CDR3 region has the DNA TGTGCCAGCAGCTTAACGGGACAGGGCTCTTATCATGAGCAGTTCTTC.

The gene calls are TRBV6-5 and TRBJ1-3; weak D call: TRBD1 (5 bases). From germline, CDR1 is MNHEY and CDR2 SVGAGI. V lost 4 bases and J 1 base, leaving 11 bases between the germline ends. There are 15 residues in the CDR3. In nucleotides, the CDR3 is TGTGCCAGCAGTTCGGGGCTTATATCTGGAAACACCATATATTTT. Its protein product is CASSSGLISGNTIYF.

CDR3 bases: TGCGCCAGCAGCCAAGAGGGAATCCTCTCTGGAAACACCATATATTTT. This encodes CASSQEGILSGNTIYF. This sequence joins TRBV4-3 and TRBJ1-3, with no clear D. The V gene lost 0 bases and the J gene lost 0 bases, with 9 bases spanning the gap. The CDR3 has 16 amino acids. CDR1 LGHNA and CDR2 YSLEER come from the germline V gene.

DNA of the CDR3: TGTGCCAGCAGCTTATCAGGGGGCGGGGTGAACACTGAAGCTTTCTTT. Its translation: CASSLSGGGVNTEAFF. This sequence joins TRBV7-2 and TRBJ1-1, with 8 bases aligning to TRBD1. Germline CDR1 is SGHTA and CDR2 is FQGNSA. CDR3 length: 16 residues. J gave up 0 bases and V 2 bases, and 5 bases lay outside the gene matches.

This sequence joins TRBV13 and TRBJ1-6, with D unresolved. Germline CDR1 and CDR2: PRHDT and FYEKMQ (reference sequence). V lost 3 bases and J lost 11, with 14 bases in between. The CDR3 contains 14 residues. CDR3 in DNA: TGTGCCAGCAGCTTGGGTAGCGGGCCGACACCCCTCCACTTT. This sequence encodes CASSLGSGPTPLHF.

V and J are TRBV5-4 and TRBJ2-7, with D possibly TRBD2 on 6 matching bases. V shed 0 bases and J shed 4 bases, with 23 bases lying between them. Germline CDR1 SGHNT, CDR2 YYREEE (reference sequence). This CDR3 comprises 18 residues. The CDR3 protein is CASSLGGGGGGPFYEQYF. CDR3 DNA sequence: TGTGCCAGCAGCTTGGGTGGGGGAGGCGGCGGGCCGTTTTACGAGCAGTACTTC.

The V and J genes are TRBV6-1 and TRBJ2-5, with 8 nucleotides matching TRBD2. CDR1 is MNHNS and CDR2 is SASEGT in the germline V gene. The CDR3 totals 14 residues. The trim removed 8 bases at V and 0 bases at J, leaving 5 bases unmatched. The CDR3: CASCPGGNQETQYF. CDR3 bases: TGTGCCAGCTGCCCGGGGGGGAACCAAGAGACCCAGTACTTC.

V is TRBV4-1 and J is TRBJ2-3, with 10 nucleotides matching TRBD1. The CDR3 spans 14 residues. The germline V gene encodes CDR1 MGHRA and CDR2 YSYEKL. The ends lost 6 bases at V and 4 bases at J; junction bases unmatched: 4. The DNA for the CDR3 is TGCGCCAGCAGGGACAGGGGGGAAGCAGATACGCAGTATTTT. It yields the protein CASRDRGEADTQYF.

Here the CDR3 DNA reads TGTGCCAGCAGCCCTCCGGGGCGACCGAACACTGAAGCTTTCTTT. Its translation is CASSPPGRPNTEAFF. The J gene is TRBJ1-1, the V gene TRBV7-9, with TRBD1 as a possible D gene (5 bases). The CDR3 has 15 residues. The germline V gene has CDR1 SEHNR and CDR2 FQNEAQ (reference sequence). Trimming left V 5 bases short and J 1 base short, with 14 bases between.

The genes are TRBV2 and TRBJ1-2; possible D gene TRBD1, 6 bases. Germline V gives CDR1 SNHLY, CDR2 FYNNEI. Trimming shortened V by 1 base and J by 2 bases, and 11 bases separated the two germline ends. This CDR3 comprises 15 residues. The CDR3 reads CASSEVGRGNYGYTF. CDR3 coding DNA: TGTGCCAGCAGTGAAGTGGGCAGGGGAAACTATGGCTACACCTTC.